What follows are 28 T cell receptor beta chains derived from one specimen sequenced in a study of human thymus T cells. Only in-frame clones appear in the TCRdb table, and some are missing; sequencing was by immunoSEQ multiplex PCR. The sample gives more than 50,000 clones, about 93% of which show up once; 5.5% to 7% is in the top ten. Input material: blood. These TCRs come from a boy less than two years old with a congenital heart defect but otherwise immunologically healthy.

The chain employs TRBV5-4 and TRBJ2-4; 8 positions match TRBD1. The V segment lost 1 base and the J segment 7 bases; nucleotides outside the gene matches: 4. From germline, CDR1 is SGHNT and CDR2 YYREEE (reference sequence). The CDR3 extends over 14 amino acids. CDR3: CASSLRGTGNIQYF. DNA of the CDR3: TGTGCCAGCAGCTTGAGGGGGACAGGTAACATTCAGTACTTC.

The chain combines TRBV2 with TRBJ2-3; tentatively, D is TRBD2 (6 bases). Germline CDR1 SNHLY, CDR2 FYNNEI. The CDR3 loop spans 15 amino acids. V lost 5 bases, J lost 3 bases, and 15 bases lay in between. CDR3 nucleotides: TGTGCCAGCAGTCGGGATAGCGGCGGGACAGATACGCAGTATTTT. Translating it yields CASSRDSGGTDTQYF.

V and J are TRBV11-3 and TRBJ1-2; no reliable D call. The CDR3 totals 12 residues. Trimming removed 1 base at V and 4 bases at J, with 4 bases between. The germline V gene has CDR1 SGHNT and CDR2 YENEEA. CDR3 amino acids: CASSLGGYGYTF. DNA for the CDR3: TGTGCCAGCAGCTTAGGGGGCTATGGCTACACCTTC.

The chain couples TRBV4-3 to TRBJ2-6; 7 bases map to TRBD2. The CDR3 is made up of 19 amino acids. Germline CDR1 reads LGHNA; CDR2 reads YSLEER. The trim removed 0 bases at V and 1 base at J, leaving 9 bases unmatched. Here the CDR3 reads CASSQESSGASSGANVLTF. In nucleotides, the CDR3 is TGCGCCAGCAGCCAAGAGTCCAGCGGGGCGTCGTCTGGGGCCAACGTCCTGACTTTC.

DNA for the CDR3: TGCGCCAGCAGCGGGGGTGGAACTGAAGCTTTCTTT. Translation: CASSGGGTEAFF. The J gene is TRBJ1-1, the V gene TRBV5-1; a possible D gene is TRBD1 (5 bases). This CDR3 contains 12 residues. V shed 4 bases and J shed 5 bases, with 9 bases lying between them. From germline, CDR1 is SGHRS and CDR2 YFSETQ. Full variable domain (rest looked up from reference TRBV5-1 and TRBJ1-1): KAGVTQTPRYLIKTRGQQVTLSCSPISGHRSVSWYQQTPGQGLQFLFEYFSETQRNKGNFPGRFSGRQFSNSRSEMNVSTLELGDSALYLCASSGGGTEAFFGQGTRLTVV.

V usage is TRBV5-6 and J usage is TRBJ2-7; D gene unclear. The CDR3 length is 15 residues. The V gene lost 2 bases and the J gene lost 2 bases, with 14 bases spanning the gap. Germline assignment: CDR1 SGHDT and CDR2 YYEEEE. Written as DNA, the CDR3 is TGTGCCAGCAGCTTTGGGGAAGGAGCTCCCTACGAGCAGTACTTC. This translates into CASSFGEGAPYEQYF.

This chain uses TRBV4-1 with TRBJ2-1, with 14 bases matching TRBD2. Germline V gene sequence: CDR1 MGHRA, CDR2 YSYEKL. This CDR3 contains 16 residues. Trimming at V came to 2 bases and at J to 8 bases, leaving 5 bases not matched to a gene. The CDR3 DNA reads TGCGCCAGCAGCCAACCGACTAGCGGGAGGGGCGATGAGCAGTTCTTC. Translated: CASSQPTSGRGDEQFF.

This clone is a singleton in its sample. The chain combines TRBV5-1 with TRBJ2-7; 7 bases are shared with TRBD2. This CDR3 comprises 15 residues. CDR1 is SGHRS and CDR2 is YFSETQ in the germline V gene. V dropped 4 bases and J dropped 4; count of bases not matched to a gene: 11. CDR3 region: CASSRIVGGSYEQYF. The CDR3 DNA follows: TGCGCCAGCAGCCGCATCGTGGGAGGGAGTTACGAGCAGTACTTC.

The CDR3, as DNA: TGTGCCAGCAGCTTAGGGTTGGCATGGGGCTACGAGCAGTACTTC. Protein product: CASSLGLAWGYEQYF. This rearrangement joins TRBV7-2 to TRBJ2-7; D remains ambiguous. V gave up 1 base and J gave up 3 bases, with 13 bases separating them. Germline values: CDR1 SGHTA, CDR2 FQGNSA. The CDR3 is 15 amino acids.

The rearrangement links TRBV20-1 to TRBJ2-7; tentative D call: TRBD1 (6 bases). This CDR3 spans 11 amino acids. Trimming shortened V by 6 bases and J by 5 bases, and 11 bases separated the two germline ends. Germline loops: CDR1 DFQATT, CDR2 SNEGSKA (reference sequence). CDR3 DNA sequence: TGCAGTGCCAACCGGGACAACGAGCAGTACTTC. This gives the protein CSANRDNEQYF.

CDR3 region: CASSMVPGQALYEQYF. The DNA of the CDR3 is TGTGCCAGTAGTATGGTACCGGGACAGGCCCTTTACGAGCAGTACTTC. The chain recombines TRBV19 with TRBJ2-7; 8 bases are a match to TRBD1. The CDR3 totals 16 residues. The trim removed 3 bases at V and 4 bases at J, leaving 11 bases unmatched. CDR1 is LNHDA, CDR2 SQIVND, per germline (reference sequence).

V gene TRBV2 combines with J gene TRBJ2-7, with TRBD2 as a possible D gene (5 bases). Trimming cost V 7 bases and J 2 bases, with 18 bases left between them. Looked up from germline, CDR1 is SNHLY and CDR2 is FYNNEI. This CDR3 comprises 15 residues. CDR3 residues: CASNFAGGPTYEQYF. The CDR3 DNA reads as TGTGCCAGCAATTTTGCGGGCGGGCCTACCTACGAGCAGTACTTC.

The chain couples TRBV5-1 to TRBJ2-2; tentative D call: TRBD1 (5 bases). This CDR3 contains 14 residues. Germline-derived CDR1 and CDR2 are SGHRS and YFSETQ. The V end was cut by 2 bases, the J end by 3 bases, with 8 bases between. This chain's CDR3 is CASSFPTDTGELFF. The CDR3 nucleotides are TGCGCCAGCAGCTTTCCGACAGACACCGGGGAGCTGTTTTTT.

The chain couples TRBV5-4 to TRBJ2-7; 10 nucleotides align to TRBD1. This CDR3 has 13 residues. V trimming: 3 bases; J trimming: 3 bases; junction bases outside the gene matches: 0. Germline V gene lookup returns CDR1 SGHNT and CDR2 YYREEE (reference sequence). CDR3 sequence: CASSWDRGYEQYF. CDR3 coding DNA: TGTGCCAGCAGCTGGGACAGGGGCTACGAGCAGTACTTC.

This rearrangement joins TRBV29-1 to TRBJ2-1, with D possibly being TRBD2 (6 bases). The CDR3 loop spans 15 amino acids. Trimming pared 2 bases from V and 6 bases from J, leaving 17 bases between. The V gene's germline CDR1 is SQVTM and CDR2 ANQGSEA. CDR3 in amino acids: CSVEIWAGWGNEQFF. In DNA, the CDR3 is TGCAGCGTTGAAATCTGGGCGGGATGGGGCAATGAGCAGTTCTTC.

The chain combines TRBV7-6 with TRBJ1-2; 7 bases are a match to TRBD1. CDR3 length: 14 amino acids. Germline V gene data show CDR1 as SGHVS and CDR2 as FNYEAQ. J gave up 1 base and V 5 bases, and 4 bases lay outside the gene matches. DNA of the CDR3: TGTGCCAGCAGCGACCGGGACAGTAACTATGGCTACACCTTC. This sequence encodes CASSDRDSNYGYTF.

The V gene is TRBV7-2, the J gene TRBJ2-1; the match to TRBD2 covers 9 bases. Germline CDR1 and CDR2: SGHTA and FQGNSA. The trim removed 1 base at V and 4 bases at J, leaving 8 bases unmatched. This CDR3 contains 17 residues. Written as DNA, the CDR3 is TGTGCCAGCAGCTTAGGAGGTAGCGGGGGCCCTTACAATGAGCAGTTCTTC. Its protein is CASSLGGSGGPYNEQFF.

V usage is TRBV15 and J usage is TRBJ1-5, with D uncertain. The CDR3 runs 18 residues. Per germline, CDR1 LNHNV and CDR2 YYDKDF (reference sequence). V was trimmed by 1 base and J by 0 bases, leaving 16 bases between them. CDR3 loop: CATSRGVASDISNQPQHF. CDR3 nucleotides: TGTGCCACCAGCAGAGGGGTGGCCTCCGACATTAGCAATCAGCCCCAGCATTTT.

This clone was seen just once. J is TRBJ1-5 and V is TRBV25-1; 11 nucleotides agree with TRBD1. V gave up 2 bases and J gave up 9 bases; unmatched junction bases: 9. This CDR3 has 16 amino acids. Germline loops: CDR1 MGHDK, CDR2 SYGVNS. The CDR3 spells CASSEGTGGPLWPQHF. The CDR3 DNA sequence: TGTGCCAGCAGTGAAGGGACAGGGGGGCCCTTGTGGCCCCAGCATTTT.

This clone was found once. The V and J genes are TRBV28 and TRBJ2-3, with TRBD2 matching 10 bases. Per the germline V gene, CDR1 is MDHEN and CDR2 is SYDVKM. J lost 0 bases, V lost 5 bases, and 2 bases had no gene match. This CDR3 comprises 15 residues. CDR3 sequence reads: CASSVSGRSTDTQYF. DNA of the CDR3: TGTGCCAGCAGTGTTAGCGGGAGGAGCACAGATACGCAGTATTTT.

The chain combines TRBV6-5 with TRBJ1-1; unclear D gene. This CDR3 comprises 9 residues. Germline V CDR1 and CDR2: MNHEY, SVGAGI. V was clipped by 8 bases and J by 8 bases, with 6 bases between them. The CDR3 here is CASPPEAFF. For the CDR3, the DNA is TGTGCCAGCCCCCCCGAAGCTTTCTTT.

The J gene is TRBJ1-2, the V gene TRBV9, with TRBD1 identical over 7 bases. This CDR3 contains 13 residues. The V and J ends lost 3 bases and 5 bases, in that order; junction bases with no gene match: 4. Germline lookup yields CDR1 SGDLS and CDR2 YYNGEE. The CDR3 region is CASSASTGYGYTF. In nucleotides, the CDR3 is TGTGCCAGCAGCGCATCGACAGGGTATGGCTACACCTTC.

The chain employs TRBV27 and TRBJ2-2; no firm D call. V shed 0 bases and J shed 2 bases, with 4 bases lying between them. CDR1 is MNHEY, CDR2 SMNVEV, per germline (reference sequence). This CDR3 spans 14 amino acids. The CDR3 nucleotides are TGTGCCAGCAGTTTATCCACTAACACCGGGGAGCTGTTTTTT. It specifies CASSLSTNTGELFF.

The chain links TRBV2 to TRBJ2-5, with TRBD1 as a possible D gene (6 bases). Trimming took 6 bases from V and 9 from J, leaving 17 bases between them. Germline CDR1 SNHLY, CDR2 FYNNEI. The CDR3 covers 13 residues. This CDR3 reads CASRPGTPGAQYF. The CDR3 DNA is TGTGCCAGCAGACCCGGGACCCCAGGGGCCCAGTACTTC.

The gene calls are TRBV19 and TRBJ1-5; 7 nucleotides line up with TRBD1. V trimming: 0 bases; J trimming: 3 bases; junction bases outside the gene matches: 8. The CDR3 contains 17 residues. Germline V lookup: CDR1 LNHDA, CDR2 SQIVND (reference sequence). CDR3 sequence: CASSIERQGRNNQPQHF. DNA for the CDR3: TGTGCCAGTAGTATAGAGAGACAGGGAAGGAACAATCAGCCCCAGCATTTT. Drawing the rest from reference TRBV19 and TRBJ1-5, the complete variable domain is DGGITQSPKYLFRKEGQNVTLSCEQNLNHDAMYWYRQDPGQGLRLIYYSQIVNDFQKGDIAEGYSVSREKKESFPLTVTSAQKNPTAFYLCASSIERQGRNNQPQHFGDGTRLSIL.

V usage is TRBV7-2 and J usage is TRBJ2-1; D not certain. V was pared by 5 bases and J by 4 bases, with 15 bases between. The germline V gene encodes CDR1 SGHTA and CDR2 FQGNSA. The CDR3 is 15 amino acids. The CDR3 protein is CASSPTPRGYNEQFF. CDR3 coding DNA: TGTGCCAGCAGCCCCACACCCAGAGGATACAATGAGCAGTTCTTC.

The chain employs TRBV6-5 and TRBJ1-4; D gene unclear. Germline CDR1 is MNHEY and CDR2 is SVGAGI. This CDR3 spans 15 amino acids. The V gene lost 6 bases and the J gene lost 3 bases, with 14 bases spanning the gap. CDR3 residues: CASSNQFPANEKLFF. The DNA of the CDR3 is TGTGCCAGCAGCAACCAATTCCCCGCTAATGAAAAACTGTTTTTT.

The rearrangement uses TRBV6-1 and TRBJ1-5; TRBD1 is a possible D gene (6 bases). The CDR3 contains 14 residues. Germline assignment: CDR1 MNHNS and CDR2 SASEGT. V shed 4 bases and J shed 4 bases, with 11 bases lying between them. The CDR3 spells CASSAGQGNQPQHF. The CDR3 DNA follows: TGTGCCAGCAGTGCGGGGCAGGGGAATCAGCCCCAGCATTTT.